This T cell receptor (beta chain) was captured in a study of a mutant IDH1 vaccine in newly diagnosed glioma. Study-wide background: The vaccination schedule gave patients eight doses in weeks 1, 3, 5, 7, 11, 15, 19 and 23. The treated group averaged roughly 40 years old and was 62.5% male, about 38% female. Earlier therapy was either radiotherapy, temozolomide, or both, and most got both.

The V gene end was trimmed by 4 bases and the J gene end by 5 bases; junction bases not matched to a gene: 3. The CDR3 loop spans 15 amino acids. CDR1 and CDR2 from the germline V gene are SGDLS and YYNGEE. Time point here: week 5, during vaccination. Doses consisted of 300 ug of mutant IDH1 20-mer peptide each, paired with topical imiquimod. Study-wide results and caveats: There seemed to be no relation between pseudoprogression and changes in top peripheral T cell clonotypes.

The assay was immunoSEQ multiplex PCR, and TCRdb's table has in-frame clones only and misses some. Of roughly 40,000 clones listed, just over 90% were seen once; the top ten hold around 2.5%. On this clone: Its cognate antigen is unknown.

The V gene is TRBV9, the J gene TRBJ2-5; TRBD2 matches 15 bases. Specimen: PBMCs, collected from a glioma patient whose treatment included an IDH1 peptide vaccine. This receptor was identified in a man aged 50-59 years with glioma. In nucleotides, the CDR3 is TGTGCCAGCAGCCCTGGGACTAGCGGGGGGGAGACCCAGTACTTC. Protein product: CASSPGTSGGETQYF. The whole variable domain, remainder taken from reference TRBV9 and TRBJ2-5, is DSGVTQTPKHLITATGQRVTLRCSPRSGDLSVYWYQQSLDQGLQFLIQYYNGEERAKGNILERFSAQQFPDLHSELNLSSLELGDSALYFCASSPGTSGGETQYFGPGTRLLVL.